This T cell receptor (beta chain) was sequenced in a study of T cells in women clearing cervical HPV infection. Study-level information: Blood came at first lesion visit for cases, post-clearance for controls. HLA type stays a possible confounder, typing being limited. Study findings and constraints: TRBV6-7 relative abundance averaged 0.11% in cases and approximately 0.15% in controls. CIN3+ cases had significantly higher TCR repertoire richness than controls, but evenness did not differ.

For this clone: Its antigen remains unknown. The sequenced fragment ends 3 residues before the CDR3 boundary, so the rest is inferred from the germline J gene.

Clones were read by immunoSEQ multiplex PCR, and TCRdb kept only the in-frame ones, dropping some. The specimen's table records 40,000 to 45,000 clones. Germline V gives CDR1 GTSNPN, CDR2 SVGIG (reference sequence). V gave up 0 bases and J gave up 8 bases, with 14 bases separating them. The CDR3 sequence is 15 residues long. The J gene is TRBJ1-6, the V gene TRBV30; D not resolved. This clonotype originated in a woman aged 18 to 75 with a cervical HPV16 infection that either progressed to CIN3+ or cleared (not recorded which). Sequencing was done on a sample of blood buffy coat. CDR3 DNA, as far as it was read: TGTGCCTGGAGTGTCCTCGGCGGCAGCGATTCACCC. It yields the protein CAWSVLGGSDSP. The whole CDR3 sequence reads CAWSVLGGSDSPLHF.